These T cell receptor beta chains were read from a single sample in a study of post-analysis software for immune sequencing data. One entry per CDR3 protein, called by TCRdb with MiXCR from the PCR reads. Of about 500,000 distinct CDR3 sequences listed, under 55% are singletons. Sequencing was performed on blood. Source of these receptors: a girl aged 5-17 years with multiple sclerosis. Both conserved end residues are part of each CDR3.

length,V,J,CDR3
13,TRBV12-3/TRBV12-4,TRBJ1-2,CASSFADPYGYTF
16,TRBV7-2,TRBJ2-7,CASSFSSGGRNYEQYF
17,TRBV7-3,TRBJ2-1,CASSPTGDREAYNEQFF
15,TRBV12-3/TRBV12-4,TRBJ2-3,CASSLARDNTDTQYF
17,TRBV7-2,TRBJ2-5,CASSFAYAERGGETQYF
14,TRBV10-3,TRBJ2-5,CAISELDGQETQYF
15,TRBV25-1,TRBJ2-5,CASSEEGGPQETQYF
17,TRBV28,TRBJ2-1,CASSHRTSGRAYNEQFF
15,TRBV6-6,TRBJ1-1,CASSQSLRDSNEAFF
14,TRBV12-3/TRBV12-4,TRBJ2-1,CASSTSGRRVEQFF
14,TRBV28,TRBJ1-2,CASSLFQGNYGYTF
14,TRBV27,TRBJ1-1,CASISSWGASKAFF
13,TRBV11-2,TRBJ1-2,CASSFNFNYGYTF
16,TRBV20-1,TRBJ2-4,CSANLDRGRAKNIQYF
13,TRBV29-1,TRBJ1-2,CSAQGTQRRGYTF
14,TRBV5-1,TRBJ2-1,CASSRRDRESEQFF
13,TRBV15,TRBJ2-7,CATSVSGLYEQYF
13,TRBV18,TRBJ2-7,CASSPRDQDRMYF
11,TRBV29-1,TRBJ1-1,CSAAENTEAFF
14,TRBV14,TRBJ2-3,CASSPVRSTDTQYF
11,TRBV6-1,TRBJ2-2,CAIQDGGELFF
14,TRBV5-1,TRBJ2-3,CASSPEGGSDTQYF
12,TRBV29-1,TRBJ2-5,CSATRSDFEQYF
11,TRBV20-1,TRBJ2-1,CSATRSGEQFF
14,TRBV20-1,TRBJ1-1,CSAREDRGNTEAFF
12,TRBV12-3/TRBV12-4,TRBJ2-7,CASSPTGYEQYF
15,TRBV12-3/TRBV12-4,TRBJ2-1,CASRSGTGPYNEQFF
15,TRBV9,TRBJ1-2,CASSPLGLRGAGYTF
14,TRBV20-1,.,CSAGLAGRTYEQYF
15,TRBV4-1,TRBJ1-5,CASSPGQKSNQPQHF
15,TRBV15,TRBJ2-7,CATSRDSDRGSEQYF
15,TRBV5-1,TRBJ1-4,CASSFNRDPGEKLFF
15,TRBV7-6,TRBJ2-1,CASSTRIASGNEQFF
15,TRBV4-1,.,CASSQPTSGGYEQYF
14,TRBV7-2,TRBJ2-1,CASSLGTGINEQFF
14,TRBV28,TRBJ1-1,CASRPPTGEAEAFF
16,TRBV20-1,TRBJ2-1,CSARGIEGGRYNEQFF
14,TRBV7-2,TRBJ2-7,CASSYGRGGYEQYF
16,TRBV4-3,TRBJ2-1,CASSQAVSQAYNEQFF
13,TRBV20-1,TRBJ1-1,CSARVGWNTEAFF